This T cell receptor (beta chain) was captured in a study of blood T cell repertoires in COVID-19. Cohort 3 donors counted as recovered after two negative PCRs, clearance, or resolved symptoms. Germline V gene sequence: CDR1 LNHDA, CDR2 SQIVND (reference sequence). The V and J ends lost 3 bases and 6 bases respectively, with 9 bases between them. The CDR3 has 13 residues. TCRdb's copy holds only in-frame clones and misses some; the assay was immunoSEQ multiplex PCR. The data hold about 200,000 clones, with about four fifths observed a single time. The sample taken for sequencing was PBMCs or T cells enriched from blood (not recorded which). The clonotype originates from a man in his forties who had recovered from COVID-19. The chain recombines TRBV19 with TRBJ2-4; D is possibly TRBD2 (6 bases). DNA of the CDR3: TGTGCCAGTAGTATCGCGGGAAGAAACATTCAGTACTTC. Amino acids: CASSIAGRNIQYF. Filled out from reference TRBV19 and TRBJ2-4, the complete variable domain reads DGGITQSPKYLFRKEGQNVTLSCEQNLNHDAMYWYRQDPGQGLRLIYYSQIVNDFQKGDIAEGYSVSREKKESFPLTVTSAQKNPTAFYLCASSIAGRNIQYFGAGTRLSVL.